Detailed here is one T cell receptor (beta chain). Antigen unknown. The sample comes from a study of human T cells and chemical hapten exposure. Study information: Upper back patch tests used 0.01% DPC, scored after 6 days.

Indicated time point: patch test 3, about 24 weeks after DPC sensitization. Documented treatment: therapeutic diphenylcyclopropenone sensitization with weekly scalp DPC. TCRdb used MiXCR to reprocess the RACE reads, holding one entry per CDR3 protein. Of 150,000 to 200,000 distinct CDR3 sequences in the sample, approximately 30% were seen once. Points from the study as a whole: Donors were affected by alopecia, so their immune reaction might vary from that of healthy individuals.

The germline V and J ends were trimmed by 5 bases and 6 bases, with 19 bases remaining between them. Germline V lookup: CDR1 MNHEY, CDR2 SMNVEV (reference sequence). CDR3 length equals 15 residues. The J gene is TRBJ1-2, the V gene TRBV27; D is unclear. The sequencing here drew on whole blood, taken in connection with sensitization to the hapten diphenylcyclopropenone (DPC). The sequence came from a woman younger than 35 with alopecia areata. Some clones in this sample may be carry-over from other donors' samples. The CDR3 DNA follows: TGTGCCAGCAGTCCCGACCGCGTATCGAACCATGGCTACACCTTC. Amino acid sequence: CASSPDRVSNHGYTF.